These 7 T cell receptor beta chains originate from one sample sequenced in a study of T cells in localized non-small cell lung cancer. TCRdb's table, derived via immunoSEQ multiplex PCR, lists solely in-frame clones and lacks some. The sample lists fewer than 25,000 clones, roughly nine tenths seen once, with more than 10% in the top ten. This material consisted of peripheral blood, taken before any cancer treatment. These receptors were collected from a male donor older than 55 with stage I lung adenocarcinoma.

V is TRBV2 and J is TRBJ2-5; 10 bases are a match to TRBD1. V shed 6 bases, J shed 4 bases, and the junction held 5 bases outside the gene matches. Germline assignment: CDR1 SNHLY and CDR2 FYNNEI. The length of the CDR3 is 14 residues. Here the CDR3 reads CASRGTGDVETQYF. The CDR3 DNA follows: TGTGCCAGCAGGGGGACAGGGGATGTAGAGACCCAGTACTTC. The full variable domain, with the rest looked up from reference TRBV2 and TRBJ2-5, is EPEVTQTPSHQVTQMGQEVILRCVPISNHLYFYWYRQILGQKVEFLVSFYNNEISEKSEIFDDQFSVERPDGSNFTLKIRSTKLEDSAMYFCASRGTGDVETQYFGPGTRLLVL.

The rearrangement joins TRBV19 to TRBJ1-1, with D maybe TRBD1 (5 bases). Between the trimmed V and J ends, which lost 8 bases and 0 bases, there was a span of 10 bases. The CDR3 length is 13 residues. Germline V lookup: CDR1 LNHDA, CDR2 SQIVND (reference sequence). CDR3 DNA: TGTGCCAGTGGGGCAGGGCTGAACACTGAAGCTTTCTTT. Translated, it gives CASGAGLNTEAFF.

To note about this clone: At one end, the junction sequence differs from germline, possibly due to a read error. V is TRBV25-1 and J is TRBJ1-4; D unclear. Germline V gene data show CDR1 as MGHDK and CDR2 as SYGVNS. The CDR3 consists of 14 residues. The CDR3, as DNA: TGTGCCAACAGTGACGCCACGACTAATGAAAAACTGTTTTTT. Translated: CANSDATTNEKLFF.

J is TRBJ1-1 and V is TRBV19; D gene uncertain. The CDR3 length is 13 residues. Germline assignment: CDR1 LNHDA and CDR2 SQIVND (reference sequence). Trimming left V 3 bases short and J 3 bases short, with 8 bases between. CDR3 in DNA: TGTGCCAGTAGTATCCGGCTAGACACTGAAGCTTTCTTT. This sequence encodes CASSIRLDTEAFF.

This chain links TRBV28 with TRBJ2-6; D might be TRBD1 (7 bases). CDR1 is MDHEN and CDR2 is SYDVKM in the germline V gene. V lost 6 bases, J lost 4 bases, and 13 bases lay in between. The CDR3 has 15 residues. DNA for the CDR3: TGTGCCAGCAGCCCAGGGGGGAACGGGGCCAACGTCCTGACTTTC. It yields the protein CASSPGGNGANVLTF.

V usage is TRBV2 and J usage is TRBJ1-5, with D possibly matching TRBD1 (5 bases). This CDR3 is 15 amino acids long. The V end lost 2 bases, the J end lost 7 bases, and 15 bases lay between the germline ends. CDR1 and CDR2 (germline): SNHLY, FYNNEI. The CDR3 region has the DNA TGTGCCAGCAGTGAAAGGTTGGGGGGTCAGCAGCCCCAGCATTTT. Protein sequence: CASSERLGGQQPQHF.

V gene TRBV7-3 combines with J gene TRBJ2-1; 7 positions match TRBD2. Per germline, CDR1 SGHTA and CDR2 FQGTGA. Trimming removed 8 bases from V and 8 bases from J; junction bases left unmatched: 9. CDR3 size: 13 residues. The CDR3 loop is CASSDRGRDEQFF. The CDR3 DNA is TGTGCCAGCTCCGACCGGGGGAGGGATGAGCAGTTCTTC. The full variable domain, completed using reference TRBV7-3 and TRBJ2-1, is GAGVSQTPSNKVTEKGKYVELRCDPISGHTALYWYRQSLGQGPEFLIYFQGTGAADDSGLPNDRFFAVRPEGSVSTLKIQRTERGDSAVYLCASSDRGRDEQFFGPGTRLTVL.